This T cell receptor beta chain emerged from a study of T cells after yellow fever vaccination. Across the study: Researchers used SMART-Seq v4 Ultra Low Input to prepare fractions that had low cell numbers.

The study made its TCR cDNA through 5'RACE template switching. That step introduced a universal primer site along with UMIs. TCRdb ran MiXCR on the 5' RACE reads and lists one entry per CDR3 protein. Seen here are around 320,000 distinct CDR3 sequences, roughly 4.3% observed once, and the top ten hold roughly 19%. Trimming pared 6 bases from V and 8 bases from J, leaving 17 bases between. The CDR3 is 14 amino acids. The germline V gene has CDR1 MNHNS and CDR2 SASEGT. This clonotype was observed at least ten times. Its antigen is currently unknown. Study-wide findings and caveats: Highly abundant clonotypes carried over from the bulk population could end up in FACS-sorted repertoires as contaminants.

Sequencing used PBMCs, obtained 15 days after the yellow fever booster vaccination. The receptor comes from a man in his late teens or twenties who received the YFV17D yellow fever vaccine. The chain links TRBV6-1 to TRBJ2-1, with D perhaps given as TRBD1 or TRBD2 (5 bases each). Written as DNA, the CDR3 is TGTGCCAGCAGGGGGGTATTGAGCCCCCATGAGCAGTTCTTC. Protein: CASRGVLSPHEQFF.